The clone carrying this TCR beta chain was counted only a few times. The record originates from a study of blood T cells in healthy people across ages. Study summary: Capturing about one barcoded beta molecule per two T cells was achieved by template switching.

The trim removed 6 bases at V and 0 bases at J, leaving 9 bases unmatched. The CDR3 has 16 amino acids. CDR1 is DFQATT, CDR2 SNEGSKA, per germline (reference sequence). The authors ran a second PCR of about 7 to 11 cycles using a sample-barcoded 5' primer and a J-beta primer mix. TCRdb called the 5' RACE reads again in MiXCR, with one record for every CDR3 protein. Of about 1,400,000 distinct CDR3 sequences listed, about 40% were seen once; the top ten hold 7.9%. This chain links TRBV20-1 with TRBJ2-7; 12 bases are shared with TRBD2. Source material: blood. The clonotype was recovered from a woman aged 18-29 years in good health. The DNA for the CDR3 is TGCAGTGCAACCGGGACTAGCGGGCCGAGCTCCTACGAGCAGTACTTC. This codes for CSATGTSGPSSYEQYF.